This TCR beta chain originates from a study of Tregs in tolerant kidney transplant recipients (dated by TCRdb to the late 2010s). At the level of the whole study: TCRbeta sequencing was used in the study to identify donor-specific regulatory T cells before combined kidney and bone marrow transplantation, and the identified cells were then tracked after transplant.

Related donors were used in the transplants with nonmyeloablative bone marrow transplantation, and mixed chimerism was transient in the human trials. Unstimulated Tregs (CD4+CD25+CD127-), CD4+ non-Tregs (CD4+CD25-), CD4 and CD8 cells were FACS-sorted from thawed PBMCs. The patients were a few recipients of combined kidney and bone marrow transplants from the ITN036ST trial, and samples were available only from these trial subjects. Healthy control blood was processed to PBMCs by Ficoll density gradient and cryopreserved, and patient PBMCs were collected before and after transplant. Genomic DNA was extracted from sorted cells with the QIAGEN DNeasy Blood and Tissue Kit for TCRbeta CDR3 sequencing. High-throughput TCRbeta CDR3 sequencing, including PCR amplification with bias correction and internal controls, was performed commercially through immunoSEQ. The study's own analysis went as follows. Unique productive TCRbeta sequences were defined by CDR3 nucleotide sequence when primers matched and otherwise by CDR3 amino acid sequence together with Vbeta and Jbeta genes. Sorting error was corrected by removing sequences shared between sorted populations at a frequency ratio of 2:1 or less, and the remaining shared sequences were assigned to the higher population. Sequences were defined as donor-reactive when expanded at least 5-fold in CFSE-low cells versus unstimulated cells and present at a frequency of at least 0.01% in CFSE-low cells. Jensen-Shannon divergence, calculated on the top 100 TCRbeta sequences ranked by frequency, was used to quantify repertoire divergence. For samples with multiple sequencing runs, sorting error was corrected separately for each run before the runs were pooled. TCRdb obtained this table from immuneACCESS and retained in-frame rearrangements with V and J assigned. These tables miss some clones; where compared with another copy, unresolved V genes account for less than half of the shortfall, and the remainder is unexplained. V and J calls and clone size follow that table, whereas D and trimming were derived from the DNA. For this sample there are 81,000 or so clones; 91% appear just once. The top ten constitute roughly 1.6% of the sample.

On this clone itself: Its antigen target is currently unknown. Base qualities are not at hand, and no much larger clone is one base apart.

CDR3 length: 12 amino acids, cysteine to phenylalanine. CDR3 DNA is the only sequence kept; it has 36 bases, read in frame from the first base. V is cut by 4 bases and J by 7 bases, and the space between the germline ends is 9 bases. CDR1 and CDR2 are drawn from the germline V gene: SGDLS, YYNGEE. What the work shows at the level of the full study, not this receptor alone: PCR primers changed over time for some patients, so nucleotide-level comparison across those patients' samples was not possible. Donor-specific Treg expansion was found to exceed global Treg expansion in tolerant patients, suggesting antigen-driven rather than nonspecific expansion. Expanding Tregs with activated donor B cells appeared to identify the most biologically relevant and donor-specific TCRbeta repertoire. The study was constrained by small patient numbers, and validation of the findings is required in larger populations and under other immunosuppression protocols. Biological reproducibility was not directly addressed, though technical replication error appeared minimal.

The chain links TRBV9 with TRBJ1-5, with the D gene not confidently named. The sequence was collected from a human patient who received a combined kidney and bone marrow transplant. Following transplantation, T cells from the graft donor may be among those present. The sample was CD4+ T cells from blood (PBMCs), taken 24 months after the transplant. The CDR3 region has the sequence CASSPRSQPQHF. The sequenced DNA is TGTGCCAGCAGCCCCCGTTCCCAGCCCCAGCATTTT.